These 32 T cell receptor beta chains originate from one sample sequenced in a study of response to subunit inactivated influenza vaccine. TCRdb reprocessed the RT-PCR reads with MiXCR, giving one entry per CDR3 protein. In the table there are 250,000 to 350,000 distinct CDR3 sequences, 20% to 25% of which are singletons. Sequenced here: PBMCs from blood, sampled approximately 22 months after vaccination. The receptor source for this set is a man in his fifties or sixties who received an inactivated influenza vaccine.

In its sample, this clonotype was seen many times. The chain joins TRBV12-3 or TRBV12-4 to TRBJ1-1; no definite D call. There are 11 residues in the CDR3. Trimming cost V 1 base and J 7 bases, with 4 bases left between them. The CDR3 DNA reads TGTGCCAGCAGTTTAGGGGGTGAAGCTTTCTTT. It codes for CASSLGGEAFF.

With regard to this clonotype: A junction end diverges from the germline sequence, so it may reflect a read error. The CDR3 bases are TGTGCCAGCAGTTTCGGGCGGCCGTCGCATTTT. Its protein is CASSFGRPSHF. The chain carries TRBV12-3 or TRBV12-4 and TRBJ2-3, with D unresolved. The CDR3 loop spans 11 amino acids.

This clonotype has a count of ten or more. An end of the junction does not agree with germline; a read error may underlie this. The chain recombines TRBV12-3 or TRBV12-4 with TRBJ2-7, with a tentative D call TRBD2 (6 bases). This CDR3 region has 12 residues. The CDR3, as DNA: TGCGCCAGCAGCTTGACGGGAGTGGAGCAGTACTTC. Translation: CASSLTGVEQYF.

As DNA, the CDR3 is TGTGCCAGCAGCTTGGGCGGGGGCTCTGGAAACACCATATATTTT. Its translation: CASSLGGGSGNTIYF. The V call is TRBV5-6, the J call TRBJ1-3, with a weak D call TRBD1 (5 bases). The germline V gene encodes CDR1 SGHDT and CDR2 YYEEEE. Trimming stripped 0 bases from V and 0 bases from J, with 7 bases between. The CDR3 extends over 15 amino acids. Using reference TRBV5-6 and TRBJ1-3 for the parts outside the CDR3, the full variable domain is DAGVTQSPTHLIKTRGQQVTLRCSPKSGHDTVSWYQQALGQGPQFIFQYYEEEERQRGNFPDRFSGHQFPNYSSELNVNALLLGDSALYLCASSLGGGSGNTIYFGEGSWLTVV.

This clonotype was recorded at least ten times. The genes are TRBV20-1 and TRBJ1-4; maybe TRBD1 (5 bases). CDR3 length: 14 residues. Trimming shortened V by 6 bases and J by 0 bases, and 11 bases separated the two germline ends. In germline, CDR1 is DFQATT, CDR2 SNEGSKA (reference sequence). The CDR3 sequence is CSATWGTTNEKLFF. CDR3 DNA: TGCAGTGCGACGTGGGGGACAACTAATGAAAAACTGTTTTTT.

In its sample, this clonotype was seen many times. This chain connects TRBV27 to TRBJ1-5; D unresolved. Germline loops: CDR1 MNHEY, CDR2 SMNVEV (reference sequence). The CDR3 covers 14 residues. Trimming stripped 5 bases from V and 0 bases from J, with 8 bases between. The DNA of the CDR3 is TGTGCCAGCAGTCCGGGGTCTAGCAATCAGCCCCAGCATTTT. Protein: CASSPGSSNQPQHF.

The CDR3 DNA is TGCGCCAGCAGCTTGGAGGGGGGCGCGACCACAGATACGCAGTATTTT. Its translation: CASSLEGGATTDTQYF. The chain uses TRBV5-1 and TRBJ2-3; TRBD1 or TRBD2 may be the D gene (6 bases each). CDR1 is SGHRS, CDR2 YFSETQ, per germline. Between the trimmed V and J ends, which lost 0 bases and 2 bases, there was a span of 13 bases. This CDR3 has 16 amino acids.

To note about this clonotype: At one boundary the junction diverges from the germline segment, which might be a read error. The chain carries TRBV5-4 and TRBJ2-3; 7 positions agree with TRBD2. This CDR3 region has 15 residues. Germline lookup yields CDR1 SGHNT and CDR2 YYREEE (reference sequence). CDR3 region: CASTLRGTGTDTQYF. The DNA for the CDR3 is TGTGCCAGCACCTTGCGGGGGACTGGCACAGATACGCAGTATTTT.

This clonotype was seen only a few times. Written as DNA, the CDR3 is TGCGCCAGCAGCCAAGAAAGGGCCAATGAGCAGTTCTTC. This sequence encodes CASSQERANEQFF. V gene TRBV4-3 combines with J gene TRBJ2-1; no firm D call. The CDR3 sequence is 13 residues long. Germline assignment: CDR1 LGHNA and CDR2 YSLEER. The germline V and J ends were trimmed by 0 bases and 6 bases, with 6 bases remaining between them.

The chain couples TRBV3-1 to TRBJ2-6, with D unresolved. This CDR3 spans 13 amino acids. V dropped 1 base and J dropped 4 bases, with 2 bases sitting between them. Germline V gives CDR1 LGHDT, CDR2 YNNKEL (reference sequence). The CDR3 region is CASSQGGANVLTF. The CDR3 coding sequence is TGTGCCAGCAGCCAAGGAGGGGCCAACGTCCTGACTTTC.

V gene TRBV11-2 combines with J gene TRBJ2-7; 10 bases align to TRBD2. The germline CDR1 and CDR2 sequences are SGHAT and FQNNGV. The CDR3 spans 15 residues. J was trimmed by 0 bases and V by 5 bases; bases with no gene match: 4. In DNA, the CDR3 is TGTGCCAGCAGCGTTAGCGGGGGGAGCTCCTACGAGCAGTACTTC. Encoded protein: CASSVSGGSSYEQYF.

This clonotype has just a few counts. The chain joins TRBV29-1 to TRBJ2-3, with TRBD2 identical over 8 bases. CDR1 is SQVTM, CDR2 ANQGSEA, per germline. V lost 3 bases to trimming and J lost 1 base; unmatched junction nucleotides: 9. This CDR3 is 16 amino acids long. CDR3 protein: CSVDQTSGGRTDTQYF. The CDR3 region has the DNA TGCAGCGTTGATCAAACTAGCGGAGGACGCACAGATACGCAGTATTTT.

The table lists this clonotype with a few counts. The V gene is TRBV5-1, the J gene TRBJ2-3, with 10 bases identical to TRBD2. Trimming at V came to 4 bases and at J to 4 bases, leaving 9 bases not matched to a gene. CDR3 length: 16 residues. Per germline, CDR1 SGHRS and CDR2 YFSETQ. This CDR3 is CASSAGTSAYADTQYF. CDR3 nucleotide sequence: TGCGCCAGCAGCGCCGGGACTAGCGCGTACGCAGATACGCAGTATTTT.

The chain recombines TRBV6-2 or TRBV6-3 with TRBJ2-2, with TRBD2 matching 7 bases. This CDR3 has 15 residues. CDR1 and CDR2 from the germline V gene are MNHEY and SVGEGT. V shed 6 bases and J 1 base; nucleotides not matched to a gene: 5. The CDR3 is CASRYSGVNTGELFF. In DNA, the CDR3 is TGTGCCAGCAGATACAGCGGGGTGAACACCGGGGAGCTGTTTTTT.

V is TRBV7-9 and J is TRBJ1-1; D is ambiguous. This CDR3 is 11 amino acids long. The germline gives CDR1 SEHNR, CDR2 FQNEAQ (reference sequence). Trimming took 5 bases from V and 10 from J, leaving 11 bases between them. The CDR3 region is CASSRSDGAFF. For the CDR3, the DNA is TGTGCCAGCAGCCGTAGCGATGGAGCTTTCTTT.

This clonotype was detected many times. The genes are TRBV6-6 and TRBJ1-6, with a weak D call TRBD1 (6 bases). Germline V lookup: CDR1 MNHNY, CDR2 SVGAGI (reference sequence). The CDR3 is 13 amino acids. Trimming took off 8 bases at V and 3 bases at J, with 8 bases between the two ends. Here the CDR3 DNA reads TGTGCCAGCCGGGACAACTATAATTCACCCCTCCACTTT. It is translated as CASRDNYNSPLHF.

The chain carries TRBV5-1 and TRBJ1-4, with D possibly matching TRBD1 (6 bases). The CDR3 sequence is 15 residues long. Trimming removed 1 base at V and 3 bases at J, with 10 bases between. Per germline, CDR1 SGHRS and CDR2 YFSETQ. CDR3 in amino acids: CASSLSRGPNEKLFF. DNA of the CDR3: TGCGCCAGCAGCTTGAGCAGGGGTCCTAATGAAAAACTGTTTTTT.

V usage is TRBV20-1 and J usage is TRBJ1-5, with TRBD1 matching over 8 bases. Germline values: CDR1 DFQATT, CDR2 SNEGSKA (reference sequence). The CDR3 runs 14 residues. J was trimmed by 4 bases and V by 6 bases; bases with no gene match: 8. The DNA for the CDR3 is TGCAGTGCGATACCACAGGGGGGGAATCAGCCCCAGCATTTT. Amino acid sequence: CSAIPQGGNQPQHF.

This clonotype appeared a few times. The CDR3 loop is CASSSRLAGGPLDTQYF. CDR3 DNA: TGCGCCAGCAGCTCCCGACTAGCGGGGGGGCCCCTGGATACGCAGTATTTT. The rearrangement joins TRBV4-3 to TRBJ2-3; 14 positions agree with TRBD2. This CDR3 contains 17 residues. V dropped 5 bases and J dropped 6; count of bases not matched to a gene: 10. Germline V gives CDR1 LGHNA, CDR2 YSLEER.

The chain uses TRBV7-9 and TRBJ1-4; the D gene is possibly TRBD1 (6 bases). Per the germline V gene, CDR1 is SEHNR and CDR2 is FQNEAQ (reference sequence). V lost 4 bases and J 6 bases, leaving 12 bases between the germline ends. This CDR3 contains 14 residues. The CDR3, as DNA: TGTGCCAGCAGCTACAGGGACCCCCATGAAAAACTGTTTTTT. Encoded protein: CASSYRDPHEKLFF.

This clonotype was seen a handful of times. J is TRBJ2-1 and V is TRBV12-3 or TRBV12-4, with D unresolved. Between the trimmed V and J ends, which lost 3 bases and 3 bases, there was a span of 15 bases. The CDR3 extends over 16 amino acids. The CDR3 region is CASSFGPTHRYNEQFF. The CDR3 DNA is TGTGCCAGCAGTTTTGGCCCGACTCATCGCTACAATGAGCAGTTCTTC.

This clonotype was seen more than once but under ten times. V and J are TRBV27 and TRBJ1-1; no clear D. V lost 0 bases, J lost 1 base, and 6 bases lay in between. The CDR3 runs 14 residues. CDR1 and CDR2 from the germline V gene are MNHEY and SMNVEV (reference sequence). CDR3 amino acids: CASSLSLENTEAFF. CDR3 nucleotide sequence: TGTGCCAGCAGTTTATCGCTCGAGAACACTGAAGCTTTCTTT.

The gene calls are TRBV5-1 and TRBJ1-1, with D unclear. Per germline, CDR1 SGHRS and CDR2 YFSETQ. The CDR3 is made up of 12 amino acids. The V end lost 4 bases, the J end lost 7 bases, and 11 bases lay between the germline ends. The CDR3 DNA reads TGCGCCAGCAGCCCCCAAGGCCTTGAAGCTTTCTTT. Its protein is CASSPQGLEAFF.

The gene calls are TRBV20-1 and TRBJ2-3, with D unresolved. The CDR3 covers 10 residues. The germline V gene encodes CDR1 DFQATT and CDR2 SNEGSKA (reference sequence). V was cut by 6 bases and J by 2 bases, with 3 bases left in between. CDR3 DNA sequence: TGCAGTGCCGCCACAGATACGCAGTATTTT. This translates into CSAATDTQYF.

This clonotype was seen repeatedly, ten times or more. The chain links TRBV5-1 to TRBJ2-2; tentatively, D is TRBD1 or TRBD2 (5 bases each). The length of the CDR3 is 15 residues. V lost 1 base and J 2 bases, leaving 9 bases between the germline ends. Per the germline V gene, CDR1 is SGHRS and CDR2 is YFSETQ. CDR3 protein: CASSLSGRNTGELFF. CDR3 sequence (DNA): TGCGCCAGCAGCTTGTCGGGGCGTAACACCGGGGAGCTGTTTTTT.

In its sample, this clonotype was seen many times. V gene TRBV11-3 combines with J gene TRBJ2-1; 13 bases match TRBD2. Germline CDR1 and CDR2: SGHNT and YENEEA. Trimming at V came to 4 bases and at J to 0 bases, leaving 15 bases not matched to a gene. This CDR3 is 21 amino acids long. CDR3 amino acids: CASSSTPGLAGRPSSYNEQFF. The CDR3 nucleotides read TGTGCCAGCAGCTCCACCCCGGGACTAGCGGGAAGACCTAGCTCCTACAATGAGCAGTTCTTC.

J is TRBJ1-4 and V is TRBV29-1; 7 bases map to TRBD1. The CDR3 spans 14 residues. V shed 4 bases, J shed 6 bases, and the junction held 8 bases outside the gene matches. Germline V CDR1 and CDR2: SQVTM, ANQGSEA. The DNA of the CDR3 is TGCAGCGTTGCCCAGGACAGGCTTGATGAAAAACTGTTTTTT. Its protein is CSVAQDRLDEKLFF.

This clonotype was seen only a few times. This chain joins TRBV29-1 and TRBJ2-6; D remains ambiguous. V shed 6 bases and J shed 0 bases, with 15 bases lying between them. The CDR3 has 16 residues. CDR1 is SQVTM, CDR2 ANQGSEA, per germline. The CDR3 region is CSVGSARRSGANVLTF. Here the CDR3 DNA reads TGCAGCGTAGGGTCGGCCAGGCGCTCTGGGGCCAACGTCCTGACTTTC.

In its sample, this clonotype was seen once. J is TRBJ2-1 and V is TRBV18; 14 nucleotides match TRBD2. Germline CDR1 KGHSH, CDR2 LQKENI. This CDR3 contains 17 residues. Trimming took 1 base from V and 4 from J; bases not matched to a gene: 3. The CDR3 here is CASSPRLAGGPYNEQFF. Here the CDR3 DNA reads TGTGCCAGCTCACCACGACTAGCGGGGGGGCCGTACAATGAGCAGTTCTTC.

In this sample, this clonotype turned up a few times. This chain links TRBV6-1 with TRBJ2-3, with 10 positions matching TRBD1. Trimming at V came to 6 bases and at J to 4 bases, leaving 4 bases not matched to a gene. This CDR3 region has 14 residues. The V gene's germline CDR1 is MNHNS and CDR2 SASEGT. CDR3 sequence reads: CASRTGGAADTQYF. The CDR3 bases are TGTGCCAGCAGGACAGGGGGCGCGGCAGATACGCAGTATTTT.

The gene calls are TRBV7-2 and TRBJ2-2; D not resolved. The germline gives CDR1 SGHTA, CDR2 FQGNSA. The CDR3 runs 13 residues. The V and J ends lost 1 base and 6 bases respectively, with 6 bases between them. CDR3 sequence: CASSLEGPGELFF. The CDR3 DNA sequence: TGTGCCAGCAGCTTAGAAGGCCCCGGGGAGCTGTTTTTT.

The chain combines TRBV7-9 with TRBJ1-2; TRBD1 agrees at 10 bases. Trimming cost V 4 bases and J 3 bases; bases outside gene matches: 2. This CDR3 is 14 amino acids long. Germline lookup yields CDR1 SEHNR and CDR2 FQNEAQ (reference sequence). CDR3 residues: CASSYGQGDYGYTF. CDR3 nucleotides: TGTGCCAGCAGCTACGGACAGGGGGACTATGGCTACACCTTC.